This T cell receptor beta chain was recorded in a study of T cells after somatic rescue of genetic block. The data were produced by immunoSEQ multiplex PCR, yet TCRdb's version contains in-frame clones alone and is incomplete. The sample has fewer than 150,000 clones; 80% to 95% are singletons. V lost 4 bases to trimming and J lost 2 bases; unmatched junction nucleotides: 3. Germline V lookup: CDR1 SGHDN, CDR2 FVKESK. The CDR3 spans 14 residues. The V gene is TRBV14, the J gene TRBJ2-7, with 9 positions matching TRBD1. The origin of this receptor is a woman aged 18-30 years. Sequencing input: peripheral blood mononuclear cells (PBMCs). The CDR3 DNA sequence: TGTGCCAGCAGCCTCAGACAGGGGGCCTACGAGCAGTACTTC. Translation: CASSLRQGAYEQYF. The full variable domain, completed using reference TRBV14 and TRBJ2-7, is EAGVTQFPSHSVIEKGQTVTLRCDPISGHDNLYWYRRVMGKEIKFLLHFVKESKQDESGMPNNRFLAERTGGTYSTLKVQPAELEDSGVYFCASSLRQGAYEQYFGPGTRLTVT.